What follows are 21 T cell receptor beta chains derived from one specimen sequenced in a study of cytomegalovirus exposure and HLA in healthy donors listed by TCRdb under 2017. Libraries were built with the immunoSEQ multiplex PCR assay. For the multiplex PCR, a mixture combining 60 forward primers for TCR Vbeta segments and 13 reverse primers for TCR Jbeta segments was used. TCRdb's version of the immuneACCESS table is confined to in-frame rearrangements and falls short of the full clone set. An unresolved V gene accounts for under half of the shortfall where checked; the remainder is of unknown origin. For this sample there are 100,000 to 150,000 clones; around four fifths appear just once. About 3.5% of the sample is held by the ten biggest clonotypes. The sample comprised PBMCs. The receptors were sampled from a woman aged 35 to 49 in good health and CMV-seropositive.

The chain combines TRBV6-4 with TRBJ2-3; a possible D gene is TRBD2 (6 bases). Germline CDR1 and CDR2: MRHNA and SNTAGT. V shed 0 bases and J shed 0 bases, with 7 bases lying between them. The CDR3 has 15 residues. The chain's CDR3 is CASSDSTRSTDTQYF. The CDR3 bases are TGTGCCAGCAGTGACTCGACTAGGAGCACAGATACGCAGTATTTT.

The chain combines TRBV19 with TRBJ2-1; 10 nucleotides match TRBD2. Germline CDR1 is LNHDA and CDR2 is SQIVND (reference sequence). There are 16 residues in the CDR3. Losses at the gene ends were 6 bases for V and 9 bases for J; bases not matched to a gene: 14. CDR3 bases: TGTGCCAGTAGCACAGGACTAGCGGACGCCACGGGTGAGCAGTTCTTC. Residues: CASSTGLADATGEQFF.

This rearrangement joins TRBV6-1 to TRBJ2-7; D gene uncertain. The V and J ends lost 2 bases and 7 bases respectively, with 6 bases between them. The germline CDR1 and CDR2 sequences are MNHNS and SASEGT. CDR3 length: 11 residues. The CDR3 loop is CASSEPVEQYF. In DNA form, the CDR3 reads TGTGCCAGCAGTGAACCTGTGGAGCAGTACTTC.

The rearrangement joins TRBV5-1 to TRBJ1-1; D is perhaps TRBD1 (6 bases). The CDR3 totals 13 residues. The V and J ends lost 7 bases and 1 base respectively, with 11 bases between them. The germline V gene has CDR1 SGHRS and CDR2 YFSETQ. The chain's CDR3 is CASGDMGNTEAFF. CDR3 sequence (DNA): TGCGCCAGCGGGGACATGGGGAACACTGAAGCTTTCTTT. Combining the CDR3 with reference TRBV5-1 and TRBJ1-1 gives the whole variable domain KAGVTQTPRYLIKTRGQQVTLSCSPISGHRSVSWYQQTPGQGLQFLFEYFSETQRNKGNFPGRFSGRQFSNSRSEMNVSTLELGDSALYLCASGDMGNTEAFFGQGTRLTVV.

The sample holds a few counts of this clone. J is TRBJ2-6 and V is TRBV4-1, with 7 bases lining up with TRBD1. The CDR3 is made up of 18 amino acids. V lost 3 bases and J lost 0; bases outside the gene matches: 8. CDR1 and CDR2 from the germline V gene are MGHRA and YSYEKL. As DNA, the CDR3 is TGCGCCAGCAGCCATGACCGGGACAGAAGCTCTGGGGCCAACGTCCTGACTTTC. Protein product: CASSHDRDRSSGANVLTF.

This chain joins TRBV30 and TRBJ2-5; D remains ambiguous. This CDR3 region has 14 residues. Trimming shortened V by 0 bases and J by 7 bases, and 15 bases separated the two germline ends. Germline loops: CDR1 GTSNPN, CDR2 SVGIG (reference sequence). CDR3 nucleotides: TGTGCCTGGAGTGTCAGTACAAACCTAGGGACCCAGTACTTC. Its protein is CAWSVSTNLGTQYF.

This rearrangement joins TRBV13 to TRBJ2-1; 7 positions agree with TRBD1. CDR3 length: 12 amino acids. Trimming took 9 bases from V and 3 from J; bases not matched to a gene: 2. Per germline, CDR1 PRHDT and CDR2 FYEKMQ (reference sequence). CDR3 in DNA: TGTGCCAGTGGGGACAGCTACAATGAGCAGTTCTTC. It codes for CASGDSYNEQFF.

The V and J genes are TRBV2 and TRBJ2-1; 10 nucleotides align to TRBD2. CDR1 SNHLY and CDR2 FYNNEI come from the germline V gene. The V and J ends lost 1 base and 9 bases, in that order; junction bases with no gene match: 6. The CDR3 loop spans 15 amino acids. CDR3 region: CASSEVRTSGGEQFF. The CDR3 region has the DNA TGTGCCAGCAGTGAAGTCAGGACTAGCGGCGGTGAGCAGTTCTTC.

CDR3 protein: CASSPSGSNQPQHF. Here the CDR3 DNA reads TGCGCCAGCAGTCCGTCCGGGTCTAATCAGCCCCAGCATTTT. The V gene is TRBV23-1, the J gene TRBJ1-5; D uncertain. Being an ORF, TRBV23-1 has a function that is uncertain. CDR3 size: 14 residues. Trimming pared 4 bases from V and 4 bases from J, leaving 11 bases between.

This rearrangement joins TRBV28 to TRBJ2-5; 8 bases fit TRBD2. Trimming cost V 8 bases and J 5 bases; bases outside gene matches: 10. The CDR3 length is 14 residues. The germline V gene encodes CDR1 MDHEN and CDR2 SYDVKM. CDR3 in DNA: TGTGCCAGCGGGAGCGGGAGAGGGTGGGAGACCCAGTACTTC. This encodes CASGSGRGWETQYF. Combining the CDR3 with reference TRBV28 and TRBJ2-5 gives the whole variable domain DVKVTQSSRYLVKRTGEKVFLECVQDMDHENMFWYRQDPGLGLRLIYFSYDVKMKEKGDIPEGYSVSREKKERFSLILESASTNQTSMYLCASGSGRGWETQYFGPGTRLLVL.

The chain uses TRBV7-9 and TRBJ2-1; the match to TRBD2 covers 7 bases. This CDR3 spans 13 amino acids. The junction had 5 bases not matched to a gene; V was cut back by 5 bases and J by 7 bases. Germline V gene sequence: CDR1 SEHNR, CDR2 FQNEAQ (reference sequence). The chain's CDR3 is CASSAPGGNEQFF. The CDR3 coding sequence is TGTGCCAGCAGCGCCCCGGGGGGAAATGAGCAGTTCTTC.

The V call is TRBV7-6, the J call TRBJ2-1; 14 bases fit TRBD2. CDR3 length: 19 residues. V was clipped by 4 bases and J by 0 bases; unmatched bases: 8. Germline-derived CDR1 and CDR2 are SGHVS and FNYEAQ. CDR3 residues: CASSYTKGTSGSSYNEQFF. The CDR3, as DNA: TGTGCCAGCAGCTATACTAAAGGGACTAGCGGGAGCTCCTACAATGAGCAGTTCTTC.

In nucleotides, the CDR3 is TGTGCCAGCTCACCCGGGACTAGCGGGCTATACAATGAGCAGTTCTTC. Its translation: CASSPGTSGLYNEQFF. The V and J genes are TRBV18 and TRBJ2-1, with 12 bases lining up with TRBD2. The CDR3 spans 16 residues. Germline V gene lookup returns CDR1 KGHSH and CDR2 LQKENI. V shed 3 bases and J 4 bases; nucleotides not matched to a gene: 4.

Only one count was recorded for this clone. The chain links TRBV7-2 to TRBJ1-3; TRBD1 is a possible D gene (5 bases). This CDR3 has 15 amino acids. V shed 3 bases and J shed 3 bases, with 12 bases lying between them. Germline CDR1 and CDR2: SGHTA and FQGNSA. The CDR3 DNA follows: TGTGCCAGCAGCTTGGGGCCATCCGATGGAAACACCATATATTTT. Residues: CASSLGPSDGNTIYF.

The chain recombines TRBV11-2 with TRBJ2-1; 9 bases line up with TRBD2. The germline V gene has CDR1 SGHAT and CDR2 FQNNGV. J gave up 4 bases and V 5 bases, and 9 bases lay outside the gene matches. The CDR3 sequence is 16 residues long. CDR3 sequence (DNA): TGTGCCAGCAGCCAAGATTCCAGCGGGGGGTACAATGAGCAGTTCTTC. Its translation is CASSQDSSGGYNEQFF.

The chain employs TRBV2 and TRBJ1-2; the D gene is possibly TRBD1 (5 bases). Germline V gives CDR1 SNHLY, CDR2 FYNNEI. Trimming left V 5 bases short and J 9 bases short, with 16 bases between. The CDR3 spans 13 residues. The CDR3 sequence: CASSRGPHQSYTF. The CDR3 nucleotides are TGTGCCAGCAGTAGGGGCCCGCACCAAAGCTACACCTTC. Full variable domain (rest looked up from reference TRBV2 and TRBJ1-2): EPEVTQTPSHQVTQMGQEVILRCVPISNHLYFYWYRQILGQKVEFLVSFYNNEISEKSEIFDDQFSVERPDGSNFTLKIRSTKLEDSAMYFCASSRGPHQSYTFGSGTRLTVV.

This chain links TRBV11-2 with TRBJ2-7, with D possibly being TRBD2 (5 bases). Germline V gene data show CDR1 as SGHAT and CDR2 as FQNNGV. This CDR3 region has 19 residues. The germline V and J ends were trimmed by 4 bases and 0 bases, with 25 bases remaining between them. This CDR3 reads CASSSEPDGLRSFSYEQYF. CDR3 bases: TGTGCCAGCAGCTCGGAACCCGATGGACTCCGGAGTTTCTCCTACGAGCAGTACTTC.

The chain uses TRBV2 and TRBJ2-1; TRBD2 agrees at 13 bases. The CDR3 has 14 residues. The junction had 6 bases not matched to a gene; V was cut back by 6 bases and J by 10 bases. Per germline, CDR1 SNHLY and CDR2 FYNNEI. The CDR3 coding sequence is TGTGCCAGCAGGCGGACTAGCGGGAGTAACGAGCAGTTCTTC. Amino acids: CASRRTSGSNEQFF. Full variable domain (outside the CDR3, taken from reference TRBV2 and TRBJ2-1): EPEVTQTPSHQVTQMGQEVILRCVPISNHLYFYWYRQILGQKVEFLVSFYNNEISEKSEIFDDQFSVERPDGSNFTLKIRSTKLEDSAMYFCASRRTSGSNEQFFGPGTRLTVL.

The chain links TRBV18 to TRBJ1-2, with D unresolved. The CDR3 totals 12 residues. V shed 5 bases and J shed 8 bases, with 12 bases lying between them. Germline lookup yields CDR1 KGHSH and CDR2 LQKENI. CDR3 residues: CASSSRQEGYTF. The CDR3 nucleotides read TGTGCCAGCTCATCCCGGCAGGAAGGCTACACCTTC. The whole variable domain, remainder taken from reference TRBV18 and TRBJ1-2, is NAGVMQNPRHLVRRRGQEARLRCSPMKGHSHVYWYRQLPEEGLKFMVYLQKENIIDESGMPKERFSAEFPKEGPSILRIQQVVRGDSAAYFCASSSRQEGYTFGSGTRLTVV.

This sequence joins TRBV15 and TRBJ2-3, with D possibly being TRBD1 (5 bases). The germline V and J ends were trimmed by 2 bases and 1 base, with 13 bases remaining between them. Germline V lookup: CDR1 LNHNV, CDR2 YYDKDF (reference sequence). The CDR3 consists of 16 residues. CDR3 amino acids: CATSRKTGSRTDTQYF. The CDR3 DNA sequence: TGTGCCACCAGCAGAAAAACAGGCTCCCGCACAGATACGCAGTATTTT.

To note about this clone: At one end, the junction sequence differs from germline, possibly due to a read error. The rearrangement links TRBV7-7 to TRBJ2-1; 8 positions agree with TRBD1. The length of the CDR3 is 15 residues. Germline CDR1 is SSHAT and CDR2 is FNYEAQ (reference sequence). CDR3 sequence (DNA): TGTGCTAGCAGTTCCGGACAGGGTATGGGTGGTGAGCAGTTCTTC. Translation: CASSSGQGMGGEQFF.